This T cell receptor beta chain emerged from a study of PD-1 blockade in classical Hodgkin lymphoma. Study-level findings and limits: The repertoire differences lack a defined cause, possibly disease activity or prior therapy. Relapsed/refractory patients reportedly had lower baseline diversity than newly diagnosed patients.

This CDR3 is built from 14 residues. Trimming shortened V by 2 bases and J by 0 bases, and 4 bases separated the two germline ends. Germline V lookup: CDR1 MGHRA, CDR2 YSYEKL. As for time point: newly diagnosed, previously untreated cHL patient sample. The authors compared against newly diagnosed, untreated classical Hodgkin lymphoma PBMCs. The table came from immunoSEQ multiplex PCR; TCRdb's copy has only in-frame clones and leaves some out. Of 47,000 or so clones listed, approximately 91% are singletons. This clone appeared a single time. The antigen remains unidentified. The source of this sequence is a human donor with classical Hodgkin lymphoma. The sample comprised peripheral blood mononuclear cells (PBMCs). The chain couples TRBV4-1 to TRBJ2-2; D unresolved. The CDR3 sequence: CASSQLANTGELFF. In DNA, the CDR3 is TGCGCCAGCAGCCAATTAGCGAACACCGGGGAGCTGTTTTTT.